This TCR beta chain was identified in a study of T cell responses to AZD1222 COVID-19 vaccine. Generated by immunoSEQ multiplex PCR, the TCRdb table keeps only in-frame clones and is missing some. Of 200,000 or so clones listed, around 92% were seen once; the top ten hold less than 11%. To note about this clone: Its antigen remains unknown.

The length of the CDR3 is 13 residues. The germline V gene encodes CDR1 MNHEY and CDR2 SVGAGI. V was pared by 6 bases and J by 2 bases, with 10 bases between. Study outcomes and limitations: Spike-spanning, vaccine-associated CD4 TCRs were dominant at 160-218 and 743-854. Among the donors, most were white British and more were female, and clonal diversity was possibly underestimated. After the peak T cell response, and only then, were repertoires sampled. Nearly half of the spike-specific TCRs reportedly recognize variant regions that carry no mutations.

The material was peripheral blood, obtained on day 0 of AZD1222 vaccination. The origin of this receptor is an adult in good health. The chain combines TRBV6-5 with TRBJ1-2, with D hard to call. DNA for the CDR3: TGTGCCAGCAGATGGACCGCCAACTATGGCTACACCTTC. Translating gives CASRWTANYGYTF.